This T cell receptor (beta chain) is drawn from a study of blood T cell repertoires in COVID-19. About the research overall: COVID-19 samples collected from the United States, Italy and Spain covered acute and convalescent phases. T cells, B-cell-depleted T cells, or PBMCs provided the cDNA or gDNA that served as material.

In the source study's methods: The assay estimated nucleated cells by amplifying reference gene primers. Generated by immunoSEQ multiplex PCR, the TCRdb table keeps only in-frame clones and is missing some. The D gene and trimming were derived from the DNA, and the V and J assignments and clone size from that table. The sample shows tens of thousands of clones, over 85% of them seen only once. The CDR3 length is 14 residues. Germline V gives CDR1 GTSNPN, CDR2 SVGIG (reference sequence). Losses at the gene ends were 8 bases for V and 6 bases for J; bases not matched to a gene: 11. The source is a woman aged 80 or over with acute or convalescent COVID-19. V usage is TRBV30 and J usage is TRBJ2-1, with 9 bases lining up with TRBD1. Sequencing was done on a sample of peripheral blood. Written as DNA, the CDR3 is TGTGCCGCCAAACCTCGGACAGGGGCCAATGAGCAGTTCTTC. Residues: CAAKPRTGANEQFF.